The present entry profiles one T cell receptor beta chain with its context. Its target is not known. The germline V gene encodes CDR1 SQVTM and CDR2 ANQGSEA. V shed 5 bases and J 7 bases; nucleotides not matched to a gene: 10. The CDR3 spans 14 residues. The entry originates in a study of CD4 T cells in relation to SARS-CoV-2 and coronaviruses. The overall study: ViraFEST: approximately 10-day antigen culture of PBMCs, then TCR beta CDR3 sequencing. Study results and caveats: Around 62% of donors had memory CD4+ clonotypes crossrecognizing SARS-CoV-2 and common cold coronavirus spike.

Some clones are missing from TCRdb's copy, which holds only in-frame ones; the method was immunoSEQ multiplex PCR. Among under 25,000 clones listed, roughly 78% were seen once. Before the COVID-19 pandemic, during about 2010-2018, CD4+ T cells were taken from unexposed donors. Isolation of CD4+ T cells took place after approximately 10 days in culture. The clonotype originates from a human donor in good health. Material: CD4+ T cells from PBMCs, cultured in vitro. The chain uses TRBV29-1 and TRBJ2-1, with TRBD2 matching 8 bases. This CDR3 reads CSVRIAGRLNEQFF. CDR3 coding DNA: TGCAGCGTTAGAATAGCGGGGAGATTGAATGAGCAGTTCTTC.